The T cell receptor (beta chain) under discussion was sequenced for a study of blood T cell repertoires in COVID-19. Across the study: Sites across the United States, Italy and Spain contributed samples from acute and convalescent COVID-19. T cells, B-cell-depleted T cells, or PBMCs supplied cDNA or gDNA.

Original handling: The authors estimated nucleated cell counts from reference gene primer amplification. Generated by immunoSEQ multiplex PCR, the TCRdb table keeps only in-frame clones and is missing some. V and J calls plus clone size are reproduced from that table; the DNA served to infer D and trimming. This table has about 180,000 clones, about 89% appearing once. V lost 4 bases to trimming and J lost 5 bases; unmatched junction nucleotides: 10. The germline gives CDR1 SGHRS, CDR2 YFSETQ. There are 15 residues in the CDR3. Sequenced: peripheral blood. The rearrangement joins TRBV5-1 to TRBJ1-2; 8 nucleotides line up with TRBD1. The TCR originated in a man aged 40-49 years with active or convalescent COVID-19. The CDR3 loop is CASSPGSGGVYGYTF. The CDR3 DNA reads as TGCGCCAGCAGCCCTGGCTCAGGGGGCGTTTATGGCTACACCTTC.